The 24 T cell receptor beta chains reported below all come from one sample, sequenced in a study of control samples from healthy donors and cancer patients. The method was immunoSEQ multiplex PCR; TCRdb's version includes in-frame clones alone and lacks a portion of them. The sample includes under 30,000 clones, 70% to 90% seen only once; the top ten take about 3.7%. The sample was formalin-fixed, paraffin-embedded tissue. These TCRs come from a female donor with melanoma.

This chain links TRBV28 with TRBJ1-6; D gene unclear. The CDR3 is 13 amino acids. V was cut by 4 bases and J by 16 bases, with 17 bases left in between. Germline-derived CDR1 and CDR2 are MDHEN and SYDVKM. The CDR3 region is CASSSPLHPRLHF. Here the CDR3 DNA reads TGTGCCAGCAGTTCCCCGCTACACCCCCGACTCCACTTT.

J is TRBJ2-1 and V is TRBV7-2; D unclear. Germline V gene lookup returns CDR1 SGHTA and CDR2 FQGNSA. V was pared by 5 bases and J by 8 bases, with 7 bases between. The CDR3 spans 11 residues. The CDR3 sequence is CASSSLYEQFF. CDR3 DNA: TGTGCCAGCAGCAGTCTCTATGAGCAGTTCTTC.

This chain connects TRBV6-2 or TRBV6-3 to TRBJ2-5; unclear D gene. CDR1 is MNHEY and CDR2 is SVGEGT in the germline V gene. The V end was cut by 6 bases, the J end by 3 bases, with 8 bases between. The CDR3 runs to 12 residues. The CDR3 bases are TGTGCCAGCAGCCTTGCCGAAGAGACCCAGTACTTC. Protein sequence: CASSLAEETQYF.

V usage is TRBV6-5 and J usage is TRBJ1-1; D unclear. Between the trimmed V and J ends, which lost 7 bases and 1 base, there was a span of 13 bases. The CDR3 has 14 amino acids. The germline V gene has CDR1 MNHEY and CDR2 SVGAGI. The CDR3 DNA reads as TGTGCCAGCAATAGAGGAGCGTGGAACACTGAAGCTTTCTTT. As protein: CASNRGAWNTEAFF.

This clone was counted a single time. This rearrangement joins TRBV11-2 to TRBJ1-2; D unresolved. The germline CDR1 and CDR2 sequences are SGHAT and FQNNGV. V shed 0 bases and J shed 3 bases, with 17 bases lying between them. CDR3 length: 17 amino acids. The CDR3 DNA reads as TGTGCCAGCAGCTTAGATCAAGGAGGGCACCCCGACTATGGCTACACCTTC. Translating gives CASSLDQGGHPDYGYTF.

This clone was found a few times. This chain connects TRBV7-8 to TRBJ1-2, with D hard to call. V was pared by 6 bases and J by 8 bases, with 16 bases between. CDR3 length: 13 amino acids. From germline, CDR1 is SGHVS and CDR2 FQNEAQ. CDR3 residues: CASSHTHLGGYTF. Written as DNA, the CDR3 is TGTGCCAGCAGTCACACTCATCTTGGGGGCTACACCTTC.

V is TRBV29-1 and J is TRBJ1-3, with D tentatively TRBD1 (5 bases). The CDR3 sequence is 16 residues long. Per the germline V gene, CDR1 is SQVTM and CDR2 is ANQGSEA. Trimming took off 4 bases at V and 3 bases at J, with 19 bases between the two ends. The CDR3 here is CSVGDEGTDIGNTIYF. As DNA, the CDR3 is TGCAGCGTTGGAGACGAGGGGACTGACATTGGAAACACCATATATTTT.

This chain joins TRBV7-8 and TRBJ1-1; D remains unclear. Trimming pared 2 bases from V and 1 base from J, leaving 14 bases between. Germline V CDR1 and CDR2: SGHVS, FQNEAQ. The CDR3 is 16 amino acids. The CDR3 DNA follows: TGTGCCAGCAGCTTAAACCTTTACTTAGGGAACACTGAAGCTTTCTTT. Translated: CASSLNLYLGNTEAFF.

This sequence joins TRBV6-2 or TRBV6-3 and TRBJ2-3, with TRBD2 identical over 8 bases. The CDR3 loop spans 16 amino acids. With 5 bases clipped from V and 0 bases from J, the junction kept 7 bases outside the gene matches. The germline V gene encodes CDR1 MNHEY and CDR2 SVGEGT. CDR3 loop: CASSAISGTSTDTQYF. CDR3 nucleotides: TGTGCCAGCAGTGCTATTAGCGGGACTAGCACAGATACGCAGTATTTT.

This clone was recorded only once. V is TRBV25-1 and J is TRBJ1-1; D gene unclear. CDR1 and CDR2 (germline): MGHDK, SYGVNS. The CDR3 extends over 12 amino acids. With 2 bases removed from V and 4 bases from J, the gap between germline ends came to 5 bases. CDR3 loop: CASSETPTEAFF. The CDR3 bases are TGTGCCAGCAGTGAAACCCCCACTGAAGCTTTCTTT.

The chain employs TRBV2 and TRBJ2-1; TRBD2 agrees at 11 bases. Germline CDR1 is SNHLY and CDR2 is FYNNEI. The CDR3 runs to 15 residues. The V and J ends lost 6 bases and 2 bases, in that order; junction bases with no gene match: 3. The CDR3 region has the DNA TGTGCCAGCAGCTTAGCGGGAGGGCCCTACAATGAGCAGTTCTTC. Translating it yields CASSLAGGPYNEQFF.

The chain links TRBV27 to TRBJ2-1, with 7 bases aligning to TRBD2. Germline CDR1 and CDR2: MNHEY and SMNVEV (reference sequence). CDR3 size: 15 residues. J gave up 6 bases and V 6 bases, and 11 bases lay outside the gene matches. DNA for the CDR3: TGTGCCAGCAGCGTCCGTGGCGGGAGTATCAATGAGCAGTTCTTC. Protein: CASSVRGGSINEQFF.

The chain uses TRBV21-1 and TRBJ1-3. TRBV21-1 has pseudogene status. The CDR3 covers 14 residues. The CDR3 loop reads CAPGPIMDGNTIYF. In nucleotides, the CDR3 is TGTGCCCCTGGACCTATTATGGACGGAAACACCATATATTTT.

The rearrangement uses TRBV2 and TRBJ2-1; D might be TRBD2 (5 bases). CDR1 is SNHLY, CDR2 FYNNEI, per germline. V lost 3 bases and J lost 4, with 10 bases in between. There are 14 residues in the CDR3. The CDR3, as DNA: TGTGCCAGCAGTGACCGGACTGGATACAATGAGCAGTTCTTC. Protein sequence: CASSDRTGYNEQFF.

The rearrangement uses TRBV5-1 and TRBJ1-1; the D gene is possibly TRBD1 (6 bases). V was clipped by 2 bases and J by 3 bases, with 20 bases between them. Germline CDR1 and CDR2: SGHRS and YFSETQ. CDR3 length: 17 amino acids. DNA for the CDR3: TGCGCCAGCAGCTTATCCTTACACAGGGTGAATCACACTGAAGCTTTCTTT. As protein: CASSLSLHRVNHTEAFF.

Only a few counts were recorded for this clone. V usage is TRBV5-1 and J usage is TRBJ2-5; D is uncertain. The length of the CDR3 is 12 residues. V lost 4 bases and J 4 bases, leaving 8 bases between the germline ends. CDR1 SGHRS and CDR2 YFSETQ come from the germline V gene. This CDR3 reads CASSPDAETQYF. CDR3 coding DNA: TGCGCCAGCAGCCCCGATGCAGAGACCCAGTACTTC.

Concerning this clone itself: At one of its ends the junction is not consistent with the germline gene, which may arise from a read error. This chain uses TRBV27 with TRBJ2-3, with D perhaps being TRBD1 or TRBD2 (5 bases each). The germline V gene has CDR1 MNHEY and CDR2 SMNVEV (reference sequence). The CDR3 is made up of 13 amino acids. The CDR3 protein is CASSLWGSDTQYF. CDR3 DNA: TGTGCCAGCAGCTTATGGGGGTCGGATACGCAGTATTTT.

This chain joins TRBV4-1 and TRBJ1-2; the D is unclear. CDR1 and CDR2 (germline): MGHRA, YSYEKL. The CDR3 contains 14 residues. V lost 1 base, J lost 4 bases, and 10 bases lay in between. CDR3 nucleotides: TGCGCCAGCAGCCAAGCGGGGTATCGCTATGGCTACACCTTC. It is translated as CASSQAGYRYGYTF.

The chain employs TRBV5-1 and TRBJ2-5, with D possibly being TRBD1 (5 bases). CDR1 is SGHRS, CDR2 YFSETQ, per germline. The germline V and J ends were trimmed by 4 bases and 5 bases, with 15 bases remaining between them. The CDR3 extends over 14 amino acids. In nucleotides, the CDR3 is TGCGCCAGCAGCCCGACAGTCAACGAGGAGACCCAGTACTTC. Protein: CASSPTVNEETQYF.

V usage is TRBV7-2 and J usage is TRBJ2-1; D remains ambiguous. Germline CDR1 and CDR2: SGHTA and FQGNSA. The CDR3 has 16 residues. V lost 1 base to trimming and J lost 4 bases, with 14 bases between them. CDR3 residues: CASSLGRLGIYNEQFF. As DNA, the CDR3 is TGTGCCAGCAGCTTAGGCCGTTTAGGTATTTACAATGAGCAGTTCTTC.

The genes are TRBV7-9 and TRBJ2-1; TRBD2 matches at 11 bases. Germline loops: CDR1 SEHNR, CDR2 FQNEAQ (reference sequence). J gave up 0 bases and V 3 bases, and 7 bases lay outside the gene matches. This CDR3 has 18 amino acids. The CDR3 DNA reads as TGTGCCAGCAGCTTTCTGACTAGCGGGAAAAGCTCCTACAATGAGCAGTTCTTC. It translates to CASSFLTSGKSSYNEQFF. Filled out from reference TRBV7-9 and TRBJ2-1, the complete variable domain reads DTGVSQNPRHKITKRGQNVTFRCDPISEHNRLYWYRQTLGQGPEFLTYFQNEAQLEKSRLLSDRFSAERPKGSFSTLEIQRTEQGDSAMYLCASSFLTSGKSSYNEQFFGPGTRLTVL.

This chain links TRBV6-6 with TRBJ2-3; TRBD1 aligns across 7 bases. V shed 6 bases and J 5 bases; nucleotides not matched to a gene: 5. CDR1 and CDR2 from the germline V gene are MNHNY and SVGAGI (reference sequence). This CDR3 has 13 amino acids. CDR3 sequence: CASSQGVGDTQYF. The CDR3 coding sequence is TGTGCCAGCAGCCAGGGGGTGGGAGATACGCAGTATTTT.

The chain recombines TRBV27 with TRBJ2-7, with 9 bases lining up with TRBD2. This CDR3 is built from 14 residues. Trimming cost V 4 bases and J 3 bases; bases outside gene matches: 4. The germline V gene encodes CDR1 MNHEY and CDR2 SMNVEV (reference sequence). In nucleotides, the CDR3 is TGTGCCAGCAGTTATGGCGGGAGGGTCTACGAGCAGTACTTC. Amino acids: CASSYGGRVYEQYF.

The CDR3: CSVAKQETQYF. CDR3 coding DNA: TGCAGCGTTGCTAAACAAGAGACCCAGTACTTC. V is TRBV29-1 and J is TRBJ2-5, with no clear D. Trimming removed 4 bases at V and 2 bases at J, with 5 bases between. The CDR3 has 11 amino acids. CDR1 and CDR2 from the germline V gene are SQVTM and ANQGSEA.